This T cell receptor (beta chain) was found in a study of cytomegalovirus exposure and HLA in healthy donors. Findings and caveats of the study: What TCR beta sequences reportedly achieved was accurate prediction of HLA-A and HLA-B alleles in most subjects.

The PCR employed 60 Vbeta primers together with 13 Jbeta primers. TCRdb keeps only in-frame clones here, not all; method: immunoSEQ multiplex PCR. The sample contains approximately 210,000 clones, roughly 80% of which appear only once. CDR3 size: 16 residues. Trimming at V came to 0 bases and at J to 4 bases, leaving 6 bases not matched to a gene. Germline values: CDR1 SGHRS, CDR2 YFSETQ. Each donor was healthy, and each was a bone marrow donor. As concerns this clone: Antigen: not known.

The TCR originated in a man aged 35-49 years in good health and CMV-seropositive. The J gene is TRBJ2-5, the V gene TRBV5-1; 10 bases match TRBD2. Sample: PBMCs. The CDR3 nucleotides are TGCGCCAGCAGCTTGGGGGGGACTAGCGCGCCAGAGACCCAGTACTTC. It is translated as CASSLGGTSAPETQYF.